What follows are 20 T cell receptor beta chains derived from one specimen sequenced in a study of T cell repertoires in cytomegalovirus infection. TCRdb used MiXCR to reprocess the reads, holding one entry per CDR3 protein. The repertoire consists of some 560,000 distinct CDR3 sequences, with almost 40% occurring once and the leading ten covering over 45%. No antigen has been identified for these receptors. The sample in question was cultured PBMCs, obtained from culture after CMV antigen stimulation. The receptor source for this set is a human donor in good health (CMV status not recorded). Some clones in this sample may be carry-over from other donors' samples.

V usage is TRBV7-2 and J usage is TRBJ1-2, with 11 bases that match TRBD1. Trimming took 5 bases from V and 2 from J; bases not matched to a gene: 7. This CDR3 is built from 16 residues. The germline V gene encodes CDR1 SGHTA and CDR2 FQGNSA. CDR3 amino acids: CASSPRTGGFNYGYTF. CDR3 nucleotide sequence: TGTGCCAGCAGCCCGAGGACAGGGGGCTTCAACTATGGCTACACCTTC.

CDR3 in amino acids: CASSQRGRAGTPTDTQYF. CDR3 in DNA: TGCGCCAGCAGCCAGCGGGGGCGAGCAGGGACCCCCACAGATACGCAGTATTTT. The chain links TRBV4-1 to TRBJ2-3; tentative D call: TRBD2 (7 bases). With 3 bases removed from V and 2 bases from J, the gap between germline ends came to 21 bases. CDR1 is MGHRA and CDR2 is YSYEKL in the germline V gene. The CDR3 contains 18 residues.

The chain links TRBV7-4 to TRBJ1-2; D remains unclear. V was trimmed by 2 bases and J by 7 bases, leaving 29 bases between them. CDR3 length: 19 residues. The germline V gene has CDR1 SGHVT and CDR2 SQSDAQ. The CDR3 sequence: CASSLKGAAEEPTMGGYTF. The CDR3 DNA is TGTGCCAGCAGCTTAAAGGGCGCGGCGGAAGAGCCGACTATGGGTGGCTACACCTTC.

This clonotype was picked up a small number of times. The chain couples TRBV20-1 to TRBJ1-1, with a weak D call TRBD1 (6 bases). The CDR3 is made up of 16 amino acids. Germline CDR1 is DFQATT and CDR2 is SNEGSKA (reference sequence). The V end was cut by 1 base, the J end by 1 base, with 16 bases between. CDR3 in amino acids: CSARVAGARGNTEAFF. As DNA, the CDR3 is TGCAGTGCTAGAGTCGCGGGGGCGCGAGGGAACACTGAAGCTTTCTTT.

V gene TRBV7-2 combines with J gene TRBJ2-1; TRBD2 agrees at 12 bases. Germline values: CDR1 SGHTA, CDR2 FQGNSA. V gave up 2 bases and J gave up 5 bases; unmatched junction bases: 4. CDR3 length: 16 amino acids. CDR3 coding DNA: TGTGCCAGCAGCTTACTAGCGGGGGGGGTAAACAATGAGCAGTTCTTC. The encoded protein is CASSLLAGGVNNEQFF.

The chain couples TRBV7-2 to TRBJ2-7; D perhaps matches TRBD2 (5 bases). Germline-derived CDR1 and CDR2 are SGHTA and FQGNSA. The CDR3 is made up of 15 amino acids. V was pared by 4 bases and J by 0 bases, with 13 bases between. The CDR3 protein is CASSSDWPDSYEQYF. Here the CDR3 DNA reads TGTGCCAGCAGCTCGGACTGGCCGGACTCCTACGAGCAGTACTTC.

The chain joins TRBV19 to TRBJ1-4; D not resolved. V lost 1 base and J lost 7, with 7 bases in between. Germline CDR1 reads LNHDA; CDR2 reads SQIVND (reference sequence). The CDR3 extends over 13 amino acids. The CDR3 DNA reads TGTGCCAGTAGTATAGTCTCGGGTGAAAAACTGTTTTTT. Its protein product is CASSIVSGEKLFF.

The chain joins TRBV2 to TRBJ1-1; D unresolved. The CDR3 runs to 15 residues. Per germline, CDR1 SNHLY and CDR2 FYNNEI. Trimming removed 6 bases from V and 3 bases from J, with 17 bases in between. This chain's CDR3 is CASSPEPELDTEAFF. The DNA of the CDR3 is TGTGCCAGCAGCCCAGAACCCGAGTTGGACACTGAAGCTTTCTTT.

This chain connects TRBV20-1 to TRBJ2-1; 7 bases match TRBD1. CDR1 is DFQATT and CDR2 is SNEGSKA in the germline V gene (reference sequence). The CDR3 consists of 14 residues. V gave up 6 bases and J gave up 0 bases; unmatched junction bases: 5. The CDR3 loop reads CSAPTGSSYNEQFF. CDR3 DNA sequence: TGCAGTGCCCCGACAGGGAGCTCCTACAATGAGCAGTTCTTC.

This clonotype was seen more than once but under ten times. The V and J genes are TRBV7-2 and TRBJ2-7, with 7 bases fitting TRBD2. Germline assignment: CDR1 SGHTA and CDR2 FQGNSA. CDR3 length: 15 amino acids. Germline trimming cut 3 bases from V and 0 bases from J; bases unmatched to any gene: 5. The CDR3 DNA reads TGTGCCAGCAGCTTCGGCGGGGGACCCTCCTACGAGCAGTACTTC. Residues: CASSFGGGPSYEQYF.

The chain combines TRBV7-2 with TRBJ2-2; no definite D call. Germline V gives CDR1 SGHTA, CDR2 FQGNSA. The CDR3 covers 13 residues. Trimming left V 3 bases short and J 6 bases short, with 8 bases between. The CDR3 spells CASSFWAAGELFF. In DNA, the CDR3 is TGTGCCAGCAGCTTCTGGGCGGCCGGGGAGCTGTTTTTT.

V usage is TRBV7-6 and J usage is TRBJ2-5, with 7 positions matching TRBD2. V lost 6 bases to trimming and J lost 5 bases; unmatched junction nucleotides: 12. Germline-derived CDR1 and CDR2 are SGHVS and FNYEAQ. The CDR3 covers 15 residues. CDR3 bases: TGTGCCAGCAGGGGGGGACTACCCGGGTGGGAGACCCAGTACTTC. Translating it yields CASRGGLPGWETQYF. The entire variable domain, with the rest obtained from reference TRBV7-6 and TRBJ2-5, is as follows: GAGVSQSPRYKVTKRGQDVALRCDPISGHVSLYWYRQALGQGPEFLTYFNYEAQQDKSGLPNDRFSAERPEGSISTLTIQRTEQRDSAMYRCASRGGLPGWETQYFGPGTRLLVL.

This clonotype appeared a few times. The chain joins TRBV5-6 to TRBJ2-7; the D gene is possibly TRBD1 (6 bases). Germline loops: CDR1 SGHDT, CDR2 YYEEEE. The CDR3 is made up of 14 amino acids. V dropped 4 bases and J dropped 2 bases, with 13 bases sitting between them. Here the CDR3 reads CASSLMTGTYEQYF. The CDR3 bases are TGTGCCAGCAGCCTCATGACAGGAACCTACGAGCAGTACTTC.

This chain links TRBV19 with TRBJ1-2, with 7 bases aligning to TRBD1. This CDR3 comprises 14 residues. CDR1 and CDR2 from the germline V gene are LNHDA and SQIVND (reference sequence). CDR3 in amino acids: CAEIGSTGPNGYTF. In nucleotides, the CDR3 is TGTGCAGAGATTGGATCGACAGGGCCGAATGGCTACACCTTC. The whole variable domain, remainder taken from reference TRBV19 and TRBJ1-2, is DGGITQSPKYLFRKEGQNVTLSCEQNLNHDAMYWYRQDPGQGLRLIYYSQIVNDFQKGDIAEGYSVSREKKESFPLTVTSAQKNPTAFYLCAEIGSTGPNGYTFGSGTRLTVV.

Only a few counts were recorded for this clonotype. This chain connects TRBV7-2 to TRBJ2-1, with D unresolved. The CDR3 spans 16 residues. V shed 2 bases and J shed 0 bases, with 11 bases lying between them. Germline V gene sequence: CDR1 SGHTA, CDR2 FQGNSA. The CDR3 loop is CASSLSPTLSYNEQFF. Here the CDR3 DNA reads TGTGCCAGCAGCTTAAGCCCCACCCTCTCCTACAATGAGCAGTTCTTC. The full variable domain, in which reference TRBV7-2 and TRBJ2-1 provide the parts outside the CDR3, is GAGVSQSPSNKVTEKGKDVELRCDPISGHTALYWYRQSLGQGLEFLIYFQGNSAPDKSGLPSDRFSAERTGGSVSTLTIQRTQQEDSAVYLCASSLSPTLSYNEQFFGPGTRLTVL.

Here the CDR3 DNA reads TGTGCCAGTAGAGGGGGAGGCGGCAATCAGCCCCAGCATTTT. Amino acids: CASRGGGGNQPQHF. J is TRBJ1-5 and V is TRBV19; TRBD1 might be the D (6 bases). The V end was cut by 6 bases, the J end by 2 bases, with 11 bases between. This CDR3 has 14 residues. CDR1 and CDR2 from the germline V gene are LNHDA and SQIVND (reference sequence).

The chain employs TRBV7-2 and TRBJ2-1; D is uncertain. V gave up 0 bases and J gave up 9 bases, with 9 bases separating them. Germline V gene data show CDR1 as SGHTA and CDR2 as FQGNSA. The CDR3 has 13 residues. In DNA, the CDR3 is TGTGCCAGCAGCTTAGCGCTCGACATTGAGCAGTTCTTC. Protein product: CASSLALDIEQFF.

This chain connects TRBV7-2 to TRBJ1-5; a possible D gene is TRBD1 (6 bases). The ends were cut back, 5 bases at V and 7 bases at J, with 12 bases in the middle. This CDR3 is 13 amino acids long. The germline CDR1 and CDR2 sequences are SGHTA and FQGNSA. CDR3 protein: CASSQSGDQPQHF. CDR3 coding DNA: TGTGCCAGCAGCCAGTCAGGGGACCAGCCCCAGCATTTT.

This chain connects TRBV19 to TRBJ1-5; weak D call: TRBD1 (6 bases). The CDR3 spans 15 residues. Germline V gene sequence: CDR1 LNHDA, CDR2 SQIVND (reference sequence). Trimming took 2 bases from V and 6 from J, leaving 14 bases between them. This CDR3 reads CASSIRGLRSQPQHF. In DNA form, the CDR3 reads TGTGCCAGTAGTATACGGGGGCTACGGAGTCAGCCCCAGCATTTT.

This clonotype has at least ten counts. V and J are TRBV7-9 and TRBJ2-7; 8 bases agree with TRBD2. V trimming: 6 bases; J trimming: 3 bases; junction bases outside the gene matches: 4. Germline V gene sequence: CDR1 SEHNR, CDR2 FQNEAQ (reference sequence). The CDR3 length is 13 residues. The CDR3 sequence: CASSPSGSYEQYF. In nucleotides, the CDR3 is TGTGCCAGCAGTCCCAGCGGGAGCTACGAGCAGTACTTC.